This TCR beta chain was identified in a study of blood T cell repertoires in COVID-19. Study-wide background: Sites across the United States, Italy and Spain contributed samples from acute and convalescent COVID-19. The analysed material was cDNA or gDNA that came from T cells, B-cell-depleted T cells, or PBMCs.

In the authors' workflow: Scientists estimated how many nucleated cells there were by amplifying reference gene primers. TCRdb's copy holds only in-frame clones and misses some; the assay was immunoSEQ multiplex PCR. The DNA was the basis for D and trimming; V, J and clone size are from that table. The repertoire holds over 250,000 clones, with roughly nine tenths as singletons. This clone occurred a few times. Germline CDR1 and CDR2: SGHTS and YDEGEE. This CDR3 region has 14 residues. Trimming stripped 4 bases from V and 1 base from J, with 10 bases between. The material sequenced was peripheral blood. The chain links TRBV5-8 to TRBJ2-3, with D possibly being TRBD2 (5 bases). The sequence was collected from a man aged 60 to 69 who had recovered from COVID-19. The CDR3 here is CASSPVGGTDTQYF. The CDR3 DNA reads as TGTGCCAGCAGCCCCGTCGGGGGCACAGATACGCAGTATTTT.